These 6 T cell receptor beta chains were sequenced from one sample in a study of vaccination and CD4 T cells after COVID-19. CD4+ T cells that had been cultured provided DNA sequenced with the Oncomine TCR Beta short-read assay. TCRdb recomputed calls from the PCR reads with MiXCR, one row per CDR3 protein. The sample has about 13,000 distinct CDR3 sequences; 47% are singletons. The antigens of these receptors remain unknown. Regarding treatment: roughly 10-day PBMC culture with coronavirus spike peptide pools or control peptides (ViraFEST assay). What was sequenced was CD4+ T cells from blood, cultured in vitro. These receptors were taken from a human donor who had recovered from COVID-19.

A few counts support this clonotype. This chain uses TRBV19 with TRBJ1-2; D remains unclear. Looked up from germline, CDR1 is LNHDA and CDR2 is SQIVND (reference sequence). The CDR3 loop spans 14 amino acids. With 9 bases removed from V and 4 bases from J, the gap between germline ends came to 18 bases. Here the CDR3 DNA reads TGTGCCAGCCAAATGGATCGGACGGGCTATGGCTACACCTTC. Amino acids: CASQMDRTGYGYTF.

The CDR3 DNA reads as TGTGCCATCAGTGGCACAGGGACCACAGATACGCAGTATTTT. As protein: CAISGTGTTDTQYF. The rearrangement uses TRBV10-3 and TRBJ2-3; weak D call: TRBD1 (6 bases). Trimming left V 4 bases short and J 2 bases short, with 10 bases between. The germline V gene has CDR1 ENHRY and CDR2 SYGVKD. This CDR3 has 14 residues.

This chain connects TRBV7-2 to TRBJ2-5, with D hard to call. Between the trimmed V and J ends, which lost 1 base and 2 bases, there was a span of 8 bases. The CDR3 consists of 14 residues. Looked up from germline, CDR1 is SGHTA and CDR2 is FQGNSA. The CDR3 spells CASSLERVQETQYF. The CDR3 coding sequence is TGTGCCAGCAGCTTAGAGAGAGTGCAAGAGACCCAGTACTTC.

The chain recombines TRBV24-1 with TRBJ2-3; 10 bases agree with TRBD2. The germline V gene encodes CDR1 KGHDR and CDR2 SFDVKD. The CDR3 runs to 15 residues. Losses at the gene ends were 1 base for V and 6 bases for J; bases not matched to a gene: 3. CDR3 residues: CATSDLAGGPDTQYF. CDR3 sequence (DNA): TGTGCCACCAGTGATTTAGCGGGAGGGCCTGATACGCAGTATTTT.

The table lists this clonotype with a count of one. This rearrangement joins TRBV2 to TRBJ2-5; 8 bases match TRBD1. Germline V gene lookup returns CDR1 SNHLY and CDR2 FYNNEI. This CDR3 comprises 13 residues. V was clipped by 4 bases and J by 4 bases; unmatched bases: 2. As DNA, the CDR3 is TGTGCCAGCAGTGGCGACAGGGGAGAGACCCAGTACTTC. Its translation: CASSGDRGETQYF.

In this sample, this clonotype turned up a few times. The CDR3 does not end in the conserved phenylalanine or tryptophan, so this is likely a read error. It is unclear where the CDR3 begins or ends on the DNA, so no DNA is shown, and the CDR3 is as TCRdb lists it. This sequence joins TRBV6-2 or TRBV6-3 and TRBJ2-3; the table names TRBD1, a call not compared with the DNA. From germline, CDR1 is MNHEY and CDR2 SVGEGT. The CDR3 extends over 15 residues, inclusive of both ends. CDR3: CASSSNPGSGSRTHL.